The 32 T cell receptor beta chains given below trace back to one sample, sequenced in a study of blood T cells in healthy people across ages (dated by TCRdb to about 2015). Library prep was done by 5' RACE. TCRdb shows the sequencer as Illumina HiSeq 2500. The second PCR ran for about 6 to 11 cycles and used a J-beta primer mix along with a sample-barcoded 5' primer. Clones were called with MiXCR by TCRdb after fastp trimmed the public reads at Q25, and only in-frame beta chains were retained. When rows share a CDR3 protein, they turn into one entry using the most common DNA and genes. The sample table records hundreds of thousands of distinct CDR3 sequences; 29% of these occur just once. Of the sample, around 16% is held by the ten largest clones. The sample taken for sequencing was blood. The source is a woman aged 80 or over in good health.

The chain recombines TRBV5-1 with TRBJ2-4; tentatively, D is TRBD2 (6 bases). The assigned J gene may be wrong: the sequence end matches TRBJ2-7 better. The CDR3 consists of 15 residues. Germline V gene sequence: CDR1 SGHRS, CDR2 YFSETQ. CDR3 sequence: CASSSGGARIYEQYF. CDR3 nucleotides: TGCGCCAGCAGCTCCGGAGGGGCGCGTATATACGAGCAGTACTTC.

This chain joins TRBV12-3 or TRBV12-4 and TRBJ1-2; D possibly corresponds to TRBD1 (6 bases). V lost 7 bases and J lost 10, with 19 bases in between. The CDR3 is 13 amino acids. The CDR3 region has the DNA TGTGCCAGCAACTCCGGGACAAGATCGGTCTACACCTTC. Amino acid sequence: CASNSGTRSVYTF.

The CDR3 bases are TGTGCCTGGAGTGTCGGGGCGAATCAGCCCCAGCATTTT. Amino acid sequence: CAWSVGANQPQHF. V and J are TRBV30 and TRBJ1-5; perhaps TRBD1 as D (5 bases). V was clipped by 0 bases and J by 4 bases, with 7 bases between them. The CDR3 has 13 residues. Germline CDR1 is GTSNPN and CDR2 is SVGIG (reference sequence). Based on the CDR3 plus reference TRBV30 and TRBJ1-5, the full variable domain is SQTIHQWPATLVQPVGSPLSLECTVEGTSNPNLYWYRQAAGRGLQLLFYSVGIGQISSEVPQNLSASRPQDRQFILSSKKLLLSDSGFYLCAWSVGANQPQHFGDGTRLSIL.

This rearrangement joins TRBV3-1 to TRBJ1-1; D may be TRBD1 (5 bases). The CDR3 runs 15 residues. CDR1 is LGHDT, CDR2 YNNKEL, per germline (reference sequence). Trimming stripped 4 bases from V and 3 bases from J, with 15 bases between. The CDR3 reads CASSPQGLTHTEAFF. The CDR3 DNA reads TGTGCCAGCAGCCCTCAGGGTTTAACTCACACTGAAGCTTTCTTT.

This clonotype was observed at least ten times. The chain has TRBV12-3 or TRBV12-4 and TRBJ1-5; no clear D. The CDR3 sequence is 17 residues long. Trimming shortened V by 3 bases and J by 2 bases, and 17 bases separated the two germline ends. The CDR3 bases are TGTGCCAGCAGTTTCGACGGGGTGGCCGCGGGCAATCAGCCCCAGCATTTT. Its protein product is CASSFDGVAAGNQPQHF.

This clonotype occurred once. The chain has TRBV10-3 and TRBJ2-1; 12 bases fit TRBD2. CDR1 ENHRY and CDR2 SYGVKD come from the germline V gene. After removal of 9 bases from V and 7 bases from J, the junction contained 1 base not matched to a gene. CDR3 length equals 12 residues. The CDR3 sequence: CAIGTSGNEQFF. The DNA for the CDR3 is TGTGCCATAGGGACTAGCGGGAATGAGCAGTTCTTC.

This clonotype showed up many times. The V call is TRBV5-6, the J call TRBJ1-1; 12 bases are shared with TRBD1. The CDR3 has 14 residues. Germline V CDR1 and CDR2: SGHDT, YYEEEE. Unmatched junction bases numbered 9, after V lost 4 bases and J lost 11 bases. DNA of the CDR3: TGTGCCAGCAGCCGGGGGACAGGGGGCGCGAGGGCTTTCTTT. Protein product: CASSRGTGGARAFF.

This clonotype has only a few counts. V is TRBV19 and J is TRBJ2-7; the D gene is possibly TRBD1 (6 bases). The germline V gene has CDR1 LNHDA and CDR2 SQIVND (reference sequence). The germline V and J ends were trimmed by 5 bases and 0 bases, with 14 bases remaining between them. The CDR3 is 15 residues long. The CDR3 is CASSPQGPVSYEQYF. DNA of the CDR3: TGTGCCAGTAGTCCTCAGGGGCCTGTCTCCTACGAGCAGTACTTC.

This clonotype appeared many times. V and J are TRBV9 and TRBJ2-7; D unclear. Germline-derived CDR1 and CDR2 are SGDLS and YYNGEE. This CDR3 spans 12 amino acids. Trimming shortened V by 3 bases and J by 7 bases, and 11 bases separated the two germline ends. The CDR3 DNA reads as TGTGCCAGCAGCGCCCGGGCTGGGGAGCAGTACTTC. It is translated as CASSARAGEQYF.

This chain joins TRBV6-1 and TRBJ1-2; 8 bases map to TRBD1. Trimming removed 6 bases from V and 6 bases from J; junction bases left unmatched: 6. The CDR3 loop spans 13 amino acids. Germline CDR1 is MNHNS and CDR2 is SASEGT. The CDR3 bases are TGTGCCAGCAGAGGAACAGGGGGAGATGGCTACACCTTC. Translated, it gives CASRGTGGDGYTF.

The table lists this clonotype with a few counts. The chain has TRBV20-1 and TRBJ1-5; TRBD1 matches at 12 bases. The V gene end was trimmed by 7 bases and the J gene end by 3 bases; junction bases not matched to a gene: 19. The CDR3 sequence is 19 residues long. Germline V gives CDR1 DFQATT, CDR2 SNEGSKA (reference sequence). CDR3 loop: CSVPLLGQGAGGINQPQHF. The CDR3 DNA reads as TGCAGTGTTCCCCTATTGGGACAGGGGGCCGGTGGGATCAATCAGCCCCAGCATTTT.

About this clonotype itself: One end of the junction varies from germline; a read error may be responsible. The genes are TRBV19 and TRBJ2-1; D uncertain. This CDR3 contains 14 residues. Germline V gene sequence: CDR1 LNHDA, CDR2 SQIVND (reference sequence). The CDR3 region is CASSLEPAKNIQFF. The CDR3 bases are TGTGCCAGTAGTTTAGAACCAGCCAAAAACATTCAGTTCTTC.

In the case of this clonotype: The junction departs from the called germline gene at one end, perhaps through a read error. This chain links TRBV6-5 with TRBJ2-1, with 9 bases matching TRBD1. The CDR3 totals 14 residues. Germline V gives CDR1 MNHEY, CDR2 SVGAGI. CDR3 sequence: CVSKDGTGRNEQFF. DNA of the CDR3: TGTGTCAGCAAGGACGGGACAGGGAGGAATGAGCAGTTCTTC.

This clonotype came up once. The chain uses TRBV7-9 and TRBJ2-3; 8 bases are a match to TRBD1. The CDR3 covers 18 residues. Trimming took 0 bases from V and 2 from J; bases not matched to a gene: 10. In germline, CDR1 is SEHNR, CDR2 FQNEAQ (reference sequence). CDR3 nucleotide sequence: TGTGCCAGCAGCTTAGCGAATTGGACAGGGTTGCCCACAGATACGCAGTATTTT. As protein: CASSLANWTGLPTDTQYF.

This clonotype was counted many times. The chain couples TRBV5-1 to TRBJ2-5, with a tentative D call TRBD1 (6 bases). V lost 0 bases to trimming and J lost 2 bases, with 17 bases between them. The CDR3 is 17 residues long. The V gene's germline CDR1 is SGHRS and CDR2 YFSETQ. The chain's CDR3 is CASSLGRDTADQETQYF. CDR3 bases: TGCGCCAGCAGCTTGGGACGGGACACGGCGGATCAAGAGACCCAGTACTTC.

The table lists this clonotype with many counts. This chain links TRBV11-2 with TRBJ2-3; possibly TRBD2 for D (6 bases). The germline CDR1 and CDR2 sequences are SGHAT and FQNNGV. CDR3 size: 19 residues. Trimming cost V 4 bases and J 0 bases, with 23 bases left between them. This CDR3 reads CASSSRGRASEYSTDTQYF. CDR3 DNA sequence: TGTGCCAGCAGCTCGAGGGGTCGTGCTAGCGAATATAGCACAGATACGCAGTATTTT.

The sample holds many counts of this clonotype. V gene TRBV5-1 combines with J gene TRBJ2-5; D is unclear. V gave up 0 bases and J gave up 2 bases, with 11 bases separating them. Germline CDR1 SGHRS, CDR2 YFSETQ. The CDR3 loop spans 15 amino acids. The CDR3 nucleotides read TGCGCCAGCAGCTTGGCGTCGGAGCATCAAGAGACCCAGTACTTC. This sequence encodes CASSLASEHQETQYF.

Points on this clonotype: With a much larger clone just one base away, this may be a read error. The rearrangement joins TRBV20-1 to TRBJ2-4; the match to TRBD1 covers 11 bases. The ends lost 6 bases at V and 15 bases at J; junction bases unmatched: 13. The CDR3 loop spans 13 amino acids. Germline-derived CDR1 and CDR2 are DFQATT and SNEGSKA (reference sequence). The CDR3 DNA is TGCAGTGCAAAAGCCGGGACAGGGGGAGAGCGGTACTTC. Protein sequence: CSAKAGTGGERYF.

This chain uses TRBV19 with TRBJ1-2, with TRBD1 as a possible D gene (6 bases). The germline V gene has CDR1 LNHDA and CDR2 SQIVND (reference sequence). The CDR3 runs to 13 residues. With 5 bases removed from V and 8 bases from J, the gap between germline ends came to 15 bases. The CDR3 DNA sequence: TGTGCCAGTAGTCCAGGGGCCCCGGGGGGCTACACCTTC. This sequence encodes CASSPGAPGGYTF. Variable domain in full (rest from reference TRBV19 and TRBJ1-2): DGGITQSPKYLFRKEGQNVTLSCEQNLNHDAMYWYRQDPGQGLRLIYYSQIVNDFQKGDIAEGYSVSREKKESFPLTVTSAQKNPTAFYLCASSPGAPGGYTFGSGTRLTVV.

The chain links TRBV12-3 or TRBV12-4 to TRBJ2-5, with 15 bases matching TRBD2. The V segment lost 5 bases and the J segment 5 bases; nucleotides outside the gene matches: 12. The length of the CDR3 is 18 residues. Here the CDR3 DNA reads TGTGCCAGCAGTGCTCCGGGACTAGCGGGAGGTCGGGGGGAGACCCAGTACTTC. This translates into CASSAPGLAGGRGETQYF.

This clonotype showed up many times. The chain joins TRBV5-4 to TRBJ2-3; TRBD2 aligns across 11 bases. CDR3 length: 16 residues. Germline values: CDR1 SGHNT, CDR2 YYREEE (reference sequence). J gave up 2 bases and V 3 bases, and 5 bases lay outside the gene matches. The CDR3 nucleotides read TGTGCCAGCAGCTCGCAACTAGCGGGGGTCACAGATACGCAGTATTTT. Encoded protein: CASSSQLAGVTDTQYF. The complete variable domain, with remaining parts taken from reference TRBV5-4 and TRBJ2-3, reads ETGVTQSPTHLIKTRGQQVTLRCSSQSGHNTVSWYQQALGQGPQFIFQYYREEENGRGNFPPRFSGLQFPNYSSELNVNALELDDSALYLCASSSQLAGVTDTQYFGPGTRLTVL.

J is TRBJ1-4 and V is TRBV5-1, with a weak D call TRBD1 (6 bases). Germline V lookup: CDR1 SGHRS, CDR2 YFSETQ. This CDR3 comprises 14 residues. V lost 3 bases and J lost 7, with 13 bases in between. In nucleotides, the CDR3 is TGCGCCAGCAGCTCAAGGGCAGGGGTTGAAAAACTGTTTTTT. This codes for CASSSRAGVEKLFF.

The V call is TRBV30, the J call TRBJ1-2; D is unclear. Germline CDR1 is GTSNPN and CDR2 is SVGIG (reference sequence). Trimming stripped 4 bases from V and 7 bases from J, with 16 bases between. The CDR3 sequence is 13 residues long. CDR3 protein: CAWTWQALGGYTF. CDR3 nucleotides: TGTGCCTGGACGTGGCAGGCCCTCGGTGGCTACACCTTC. Filled out from reference TRBV30 and TRBJ1-2, the complete variable domain reads SQTIHQWPATLVQPVGSPLSLECTVEGTSNPNLYWYRQAAGRGLQLLFYSVGIGQISSEVPQNLSASRPQDRQFILSSKKLLLSDSGFYLCAWTWQALGGYTFGSGTRLTVV.

This clonotype was seen just once. A much larger clone lies a single base off, so this may be a read error. This chain uses TRBV20-1 with TRBJ1-4; 7 nucleotides agree with TRBD1. Germline V gene sequence: CDR1 DFQATT, CDR2 SNEGSKA (reference sequence). The CDR3 totals 15 residues. CDR3 DNA sequence: TGCAGTGCTAGAGATAGGAGACAGGGTTCTGAAAAACGGTTTTTT. Translation: CSARDRRQGSEKRFF.

This clonotype has a count of ten or more. The chain recombines TRBV7-2 with TRBJ2-4; 8 nucleotides line up with TRBD1. Unmatched junction bases numbered 7, after V lost 4 bases and J lost 5 bases. This CDR3 contains 15 residues. Germline CDR1 is SGHTA and CDR2 is FQGNSA. The CDR3: CASSSRQGFENIQYF. The CDR3 DNA reads as TGTGCCAGCAGCTCCCGACAGGGGTTCGAAAACATTCAGTACTTC.

Ten or more counts support this clonotype. The chain combines TRBV20-1 with TRBJ2-5; a possible D gene is TRBD1 (6 bases). This CDR3 region has 14 residues. With 0 bases removed from V and 5 bases from J, the gap between germline ends came to 13 bases. Germline V lookup: CDR1 DFQATT, CDR2 SNEGSKA (reference sequence). Here the CDR3 DNA reads TGCAGTGCTAGAGATCAGGGGTTGACGGAGACCCAGTACTTC. Translating gives CSARDQGLTETQYF.

The chain links TRBV20-1 to TRBJ1-5; weak D call: TRBD1 (6 bases). Germline-derived CDR1 and CDR2 are DFQATT and SNEGSKA (reference sequence). V was clipped by 3 bases and J by 1 base, with 13 bases between them. The CDR3 loop spans 15 amino acids. The CDR3 DNA reads as TGCAGTGCTAGCGCCGGGACATCCAGCAATCAGCCCCAGCATTTT. Translated: CSASAGTSSNQPQHF.

On this clonotype itself: The junction does not match germline at one end; this may be a read error. The rearrangement uses TRBV7-9 and TRBJ2-3; D gene unclear. The germline V gene encodes CDR1 SEHNR and CDR2 FQNEAQ (reference sequence). The CDR3 is 11 residues long. CDR3 amino acids: CTSSARDTQYF. The CDR3 DNA follows: TGTACCAGCAGCGCCCGAGATACGCAGTATTTT.

This clonotype was seen ten or more times. This chain links TRBV20-1 with TRBJ1-1, with D perhaps TRBD1 (6 bases). There are 14 residues in the CDR3. Germline lookup yields CDR1 DFQATT and CDR2 SNEGSKA (reference sequence). Deletions cut 3 bases from V and 3 bases from J, with 14 bases between. CDR3 residues: CSARDRGGHTEAFF. CDR3 sequence (DNA): TGCAGTGCTAGGGATCGTGGGGGGCACACTGAAGCTTTCTTT.

Notes on this clonotype: A read error may be the cause here, since a much bigger clone is one base away. This rearrangement joins TRBV20-1 to TRBJ2-1, with TRBD2 matching over 9 bases. CDR3 length equals 16 residues. Looked up from germline, CDR1 is DFQATT and CDR2 is SNEGSKA (reference sequence). The CDR3 coding sequence is TGCAGTGCTGGAGATCGTCTAGCGGGGAAGAGAAGTGAGCAGTTCTTC. This encodes CSAGDRLAGKRSEQFF.

This clonotype was counted many times. This chain connects TRBV7-8 to TRBJ1-2, with D tentatively TRBD1 (6 bases). Trimming stripped 4 bases from V and 4 bases from J, with 16 bases between. CDR1 SGHVS and CDR2 FQNEAQ come from the germline V gene. The CDR3 contains 15 residues. CDR3: CASSSQGLPFYGYTF. As DNA, the CDR3 is TGTGCCAGCAGCTCGCAGGGGCTCCCCTTCTATGGCTACACCTTC.

This clonotype was seen many times. The chain employs TRBV6-2 or TRBV6-3 and TRBJ2-1, with D tentatively TRBD2 (5 bases). The V gene's germline CDR1 is MNHEY and CDR2 SVGEGT. There are 16 residues in the CDR3. V was trimmed by 7 bases and J by 2 bases, leaving 18 bases between them. CDR3 sequence reads: CASTRVTRSPYNEQFF. For the CDR3, the DNA is TGTGCCAGCACCAGAGTTACTAGGTCACCCTACAATGAGCAGTTCTTC.